This TCR beta chain was captured by sequencing in a study of blood T cell repertoires in COVID-19. Trimming stripped 4 bases from V and 3 bases from J, with 9 bases between. This CDR3 comprises 13 residues. CDR1 and CDR2 (germline): KGHDR, SFDVKD. Authors' methods: From reference gene primer amplification, estimates of nucleated cell counts were derived. Clones were sequenced by immunoSEQ multiplex PCR, and TCRdb holds only the in-frame ones, with some missing. That table supplies the V and J calls and clone size; D and trimming were determined from the DNA. The sample consists of under 85,000 clones, 65% to 90% of them appearing once.

The chain is built from TRBV24-1 and TRBJ2-7; maybe TRBD2 (5 bases). Sequencing used peripheral blood. The sequence came from a man older than 75 with acute or convalescent COVID-19. This chain's CDR3 is CATSDPGNYEQYF. The CDR3 coding sequence is TGTGCCACCAGTGACCCGGGGAACTACGAGCAGTACTTC.